Shown below are 23 T cell receptor beta chains from a single sample sequenced in a study of blood T cell repertoires in COVID-19 (dated by TCRdb to the early 2020s). Preparation of the library involved the immunoSEQ multiplex PCR assay. The source is immuneACCESS, and TCRdb retained only in-frame sequences with V and J called. Part of the clones is not carried over; for the studies checked, unresolved V genes explain less than half of this, and the remainder is unexplained. The sample profile shows approximately 130,000 clones; 70% to 90% of them were found once. The ten largest account for 3.9% of the sample. The sequenced sample was peripheral blood. These receptor sequences come from a man between 60 and 70 years old with acute or convalescent COVID-19.

V and J are TRBV7-2 and TRBJ2-5; 11 bases agree with TRBD2. J gave up 5 bases and V 1 base, and 6 bases lay outside the gene matches. The CDR3 loop spans 16 amino acids. The germline V gene encodes CDR1 SGHTA and CDR2 FQGNSA. CDR3: CASSLGGTSGRETQYF. CDR3 bases: TGTGCCAGCAGCTTAGGGGGGACTAGCGGAAGGGAGACCCAGTACTTC.

This CDR3 is CASSWDRGSETQYF. CDR3 bases: TGTGCCAGTAGCTGGGACAGGGGGTCGGAGACCCAGTACTTC. This chain links TRBV28 with TRBJ2-5; 11 nucleotides match TRBD1. The V and J ends lost 9 bases and 5 bases, in that order; junction bases with no gene match: 8. This CDR3 has 14 amino acids. Germline CDR1 MDHEN, CDR2 SYDVKM.

The gene calls are TRBV7-2 and TRBJ2-1, with 9 bases fitting TRBD2. The CDR3 runs 15 residues. The germline V gene encodes CDR1 SGHTA and CDR2 FQGNSA. The V segment lost 2 bases and the J segment 3 bases; nucleotides outside the gene matches: 2. CDR3 sequence: CASSLLAGVYNEQFF. As DNA, the CDR3 is TGTGCCAGCAGCTTATTAGCGGGAGTCTACAATGAGCAGTTCTTC.

CDR3 loop: CASSATASGNTIYF. CDR3 nucleotides: TGCGCCAGCAGTGCGACAGCCTCTGGAAACACCATATATTTT. V is TRBV10-2 and J is TRBJ1-3; D is perhaps TRBD1 (5 bases). The CDR3 spans 14 residues. Trimming took off 4 bases at V and 0 bases at J, with 7 bases between the two ends. Germline V gene sequence: CDR1 WSHSY, CDR2 SAAADI.

V gene TRBV5-6 combines with J gene TRBJ2-1; tentatively, D is TRBD2 (5 bases). Deletions cut 4 bases from V and 8 bases from J, with 13 bases between. The length of the CDR3 is 13 residues. CDR1 and CDR2 from the germline V gene are SGHDT and YYEEEE. CDR3 in DNA: TGTGCCAGCAGCCCACTAGGGCGGGATGAGCAGTTCTTC. It codes for CASSPLGRDEQFF.

The V and J genes are TRBV6-5 and TRBJ1-6; D unresolved. Trimming left V 6 bases short and J 7 bases short, with 13 bases between. Germline V gene lookup returns CDR1 MNHEY and CDR2 SVGAGI. The CDR3 consists of 14 residues. The CDR3 sequence is CASRNPGENSPLHF. In DNA form, the CDR3 reads TGTGCCAGCAGGAACCCTGGAGAAAATTCACCCCTCCACTTT.

The rearrangement links TRBV2 to TRBJ1-6, with 8 bases matching TRBD1. This CDR3 has 14 amino acids. The V gene's germline CDR1 is SNHLY and CDR2 FYNNEI. The V and J ends lost 6 bases and 12 bases, in that order; junction bases with no gene match: 10. The CDR3, as DNA: TGTGCCAGCAGGAGGGACATGGGGACAGGACCCCTCCACTTT. This sequence encodes CASRRDMGTGPLHF.

This rearrangement joins TRBV5-5 to TRBJ2-7; possibly TRBD2 for D (6 bases). V dropped 2 bases and J dropped 2 bases, with 14 bases sitting between them. The germline gives CDR1 SGHKS, CDR2 YYEKEE (reference sequence). CDR3 length equals 15 residues. The chain's CDR3 is CASSFVATRTYEQYF. In DNA form, the CDR3 reads TGTGCCAGCAGCTTCGTCGCGACTAGGACCTACGAGCAGTACTTC.

This chain uses TRBV27 with TRBJ2-6; D not resolved. The CDR3 spans 15 residues. Germline V CDR1 and CDR2: MNHEY, SMNVEV (reference sequence). V was shortened by 6 bases and J by 0 bases, with 9 bases between the two germline ends. CDR3: CASSTKPSGANVLTF. The CDR3 coding sequence is TGTGCCAGCAGCACTAAGCCCTCTGGGGCCAACGTCCTGACTTTC. The full variable domain, completed using reference TRBV27 and TRBJ2-6, is EAQVTQNPRYLITVTGKKLTVTCSQNMNHEYMSWYRQDPGLGLRQIYYSMNVEVTDKGDVPEGYKVSRKEKRNFPLILESPSPNQTSLYFCASSTKPSGANVLTFGAGSRLTVL.

This clone appeared once. The chain joins TRBV14 to TRBJ2-2; TRBD2 matches at 9 bases. Germline V CDR1 and CDR2: SGHDN, FVKESK. Germline trimming cut 4 bases from V and 7 bases from J; bases unmatched to any gene: 7. The CDR3 extends over 15 amino acids. The CDR3: CASSLLAGYDGELFF. The CDR3, as DNA: TGTGCCAGCAGCCTTCTAGCGGGATATGACGGGGAGCTGTTTTTT.

This CDR3 is CASSEGYRGEQYF. The DNA of the CDR3 is TGTGCCAGCAGTGAAGGGTACAGGGGCGAGCAGTACTTC. The chain joins TRBV2 to TRBJ2-7; TRBD1 matches at 7 bases. Trimming removed 1 base from V and 6 bases from J; junction bases left unmatched: 3. The CDR3 sequence is 13 residues long. Germline-derived CDR1 and CDR2 are SNHLY and FYNNEI.

The chain carries TRBV6-5 and TRBJ1-1; D is undetermined. The CDR3 length is 13 residues. V dropped 6 bases and J dropped 2 bases, with 10 bases sitting between them. Germline-derived CDR1 and CDR2 are MNHEY and SVGAGI. CDR3 region: CASSPLSNTEAFF. In DNA form, the CDR3 reads TGTGCCAGCAGCCCCCTCAGTAACACTGAAGCTTTCTTT.

The CDR3 protein is CASSVESGRAGELFF. The DNA of the CDR3 is TGTGCCAGCAGCGTAGAAAGCGGGAGAGCCGGGGAGCTGTTTTTT. The gene calls are TRBV9 and TRBJ2-2; 8 bases are a match to TRBD2. CDR1 and CDR2 from the germline V gene are SGDLS and YYNGEE. The CDR3 spans 15 residues. The trim removed 0 bases at V and 6 bases at J, leaving 4 bases unmatched.

The chain links TRBV19 to TRBJ1-3; D uncertain. Trimming removed 6 bases from V and 0 bases from J, with 12 bases in between. The CDR3 consists of 15 residues. Looked up from germline, CDR1 is LNHDA and CDR2 is SQIVND (reference sequence). The CDR3 sequence: CASRIDRDSGNTIYF. CDR3 sequence (DNA): TGTGCCAGTAGGATTGACCGGGACTCTGGAAACACCATATATTTT.

This clone was counted once. The rearrangement links TRBV5-1 to TRBJ2-7; TRBD2 matches at 8 bases. J gave up 5 bases and V 0 bases, and 4 bases lay outside the gene matches. The CDR3 consists of 14 residues. Germline values: CDR1 SGHRS, CDR2 YFSETQ. As DNA, the CDR3 is TGCGCCAGCAGCTTGGCGGGAGGGCCAGACGAGCAGTACTTC. Translating it yields CASSLAGGPDEQYF.

The gene calls are TRBV7-3 and TRBJ2-7; D perhaps matches TRBD2 (5 bases). This CDR3 comprises 14 residues. Trimming stripped 5 bases from V and 3 bases from J, with 14 bases between. Germline CDR1 SGHTA, CDR2 FQGTGA. CDR3 loop: CASSLSEGSYEQYF. CDR3 coding DNA: TGTGCCAGCAGCCTCAGCGAGGGAAGCTACGAGCAGTACTTC.

The V gene is TRBV29-1, the J gene TRBJ1-1; D is ambiguous. Trimming removed 7 bases at V and 1 base at J, with 10 bases between. This CDR3 contains 12 residues. CDR1 is SQVTM and CDR2 is ANQGSEA in the germline V gene. The DNA for the CDR3 is TGCAGCGCTCTTGGGCAGAACACTGAAGCTTTCTTT. Amino acids: CSALGQNTEAFF.

The J gene is TRBJ1-2, the V gene TRBV5-4; possible D gene TRBD1, 6 bases. This CDR3 is 14 amino acids long. V was trimmed by 4 bases and J by 4 bases, leaving 14 bases between them. Germline V gene data show CDR1 as SGHNT and CDR2 as YYREEE (reference sequence). The CDR3 DNA follows: TGTGCCAGCAGCCTGTCGACAGGACCCTATGGCTACACCTTC. It encodes CASSLSTGPYGYTF.

The gene calls are TRBV5-4 and TRBJ1-2; TRBD1 matches 9 bases. CDR1 and CDR2 (germline): SGHNT, YYREEE (reference sequence). The CDR3 has 14 amino acids. J lost 5 bases, V lost 5 bases, and 7 bases had no gene match. The CDR3 nucleotides read TGTGCCAGCAGGAGAGAAGGGACAGGGTATGGCTACACCTTC. Its translation: CASRREGTGYGYTF. Based on the CDR3 plus reference TRBV5-4 and TRBJ1-2, the full variable domain is ETGVTQSPTHLIKTRGQQVTLRCSSQSGHNTVSWYQQALGQGPQFIFQYYREEENGRGNFPPRFSGLQFPNYSSELNVNALELDDSALYLCASRREGTGYGYTFGSGTRLTVV.

As concerns this clone: The sample carries other DNA sequences with the same CDR3. The chain recombines TRBV18 with TRBJ2-5, with TRBD1 identical over 8 bases. V was pared by 3 bases and J by 3 bases, with 0 bases of the junction left unmatched. This CDR3 has 13 residues. Germline V gene data show CDR1 as KGHSH and CDR2 as LQKENI. The CDR3 region is CASSPTGEETQYF. For the CDR3, the DNA is TGTGCCAGCTCACCGACAGGGGAAGAGACCCAGTACTTC.

The CDR3 DNA sequence: TGTGCCATCAGTGAGACTGAAACGGGGAATTCACCCCTCCACTTT. Protein: CAISETETGNSPLHF. This chain links TRBV10-3 with TRBJ1-6; no firm D call. The germline V and J ends were trimmed by 2 bases and 7 bases, with 12 bases remaining between them. The CDR3 extends over 15 amino acids. From germline, CDR1 is ENHRY and CDR2 SYGVKD.

This rearrangement joins TRBV7-2 to TRBJ2-1; tentative D call: TRBD2 (5 bases). This CDR3 has 14 amino acids. CDR1 and CDR2 from the germline V gene are SGHTA and FQGNSA. The V gene lost 4 bases and the J gene lost 6 bases, with 13 bases spanning the gap. CDR3 DNA sequence: TGTGCCAGCAGCTCCGGACTGTCCCCCAATGAGCAGTTCTTC. As protein: CASSSGLSPNEQFF.

This chain links TRBV6-5 with TRBJ2-7, with TRBD2 identical over 7 bases. Per germline, CDR1 MNHEY and CDR2 SVGAGI. The V and J ends lost 5 bases and 4 bases, in that order; junction bases with no gene match: 2. This CDR3 region has 12 residues. The CDR3 region has the DNA TGTGCCAGCAGTCTAGCGGCTTACGAGCAGTACTTC. Translation: CASSLAAYEQYF.